The 22 T cell receptor beta chains below were found in one sample sequenced in a study of T-cell memory formation after mild COVID-19. Using its own MiXCR run on the 5' RACE reads, TCRdb lists one record per CDR3 protein. This sample carries hundreds of thousands of distinct CDR3 sequences, roughly 22% of them seen once, and the ten largest clones take about an eighth. The sequenced sample consisted of PBMCs or a T cell subset sorted from them (not recorded which). These receptors were collected from an adult woman who had mild COVID-19 (a few samples of this study predate the infection). Cell type and time point are not known.

The J gene is TRBJ2-5, the V gene TRBV12-3 or TRBV12-4; perhaps D is TRBD1 or TRBD2 (5 bases each). The length of the CDR3 is 14 residues. V lost 3 bases and J 5 bases, leaving 13 bases between the germline ends. The CDR3 DNA follows: TGTGCCAGCAGTTTTGAGGGGAGCATGGAGACCCAGTACTTC. Translating it yields CASSFEGSMETQYF.

This clonotype was recorded once. This chain uses TRBV11-2 with TRBJ2-2; 7 bases are a match to TRBD2. The CDR3 consists of 14 residues. V shed 4 bases and J 7 bases; nucleotides not matched to a gene: 6. Germline CDR1 SGHAT, CDR2 FQNNGV. The CDR3 DNA sequence: TGTGCCAGCAGCTGGTTCAGCGGGAACGGGGAGCTGTTTTTT. It yields the protein CASSWFSGNGELFF.

The V and J genes are TRBV3-1 and TRBJ1-4; D uncertain. The CDR3 has 12 residues. CDR1 LGHDT and CDR2 YNNKEL come from the germline V gene (reference sequence). The germline V and J ends were trimmed by 4 bases and 6 bases, with 6 bases remaining between them. The CDR3, as DNA: TGTGCCAGCAGCCCGGGATATGAAAAACTGTTTTTT. Protein: CASSPGYEKLFF.

This clonotype was counted only a few times. The chain uses TRBV5-1 and TRBJ1-3; a weak D match, TRBD1 (5 bases). Germline V gene data show CDR1 as SGHRS and CDR2 as YFSETQ. The CDR3 contains 15 residues. V lost 2 bases to trimming and J lost 0 bases, with 9 bases between them. The CDR3 here is CASSLDSFSGNTIYF. CDR3 coding DNA: TGCGCCAGCAGCTTAGACAGCTTCTCTGGAAACACCATATATTTT.

The chain has TRBV6-2 or TRBV6-3 and TRBJ1-1; TRBD1 aligns across 9 bases. After removal of 6 bases from V and 5 bases from J, the junction contained 7 bases not matched to a gene. This CDR3 region has 14 residues. Per germline, CDR1 MNHEY and CDR2 SVGEGT. The CDR3 region is CASSRNRGRTEAFF. The CDR3, as DNA: TGTGCCAGCAGCAGAAACAGGGGGCGGACTGAAGCTTTCTTT.

V gene TRBV3-1 combines with J gene TRBJ2-4; D call uncertain. Germline V gene sequence: CDR1 LGHDT, CDR2 YNNKEL (reference sequence). V lost 4 bases and J lost 6, with 16 bases in between. The CDR3 length is 15 residues. The CDR3 DNA reads TGTGCCAGCAGCCTTGCGATTCAACCCAGAAACATTCAGTACTTC. This sequence encodes CASSLAIQPRNIQYF.

The chain combines TRBV24-1 with TRBJ2-1; D possibly corresponds to TRBD1 (6 bases). Trimming took off 7 bases at V and 4 bases at J, with 28 bases between the two ends. Germline assignment: CDR1 KGHDR and CDR2 SFDVKD. CDR3 size: 19 residues. CDR3 protein: CATRTQGRHLRTPYNEQFF. Here the CDR3 DNA reads TGTGCCACCAGAACACAGGGAAGGCACCTCCGAACCCCGTACAATGAGCAGTTCTTC.

The table lists this clonotype with a few counts. V and J are TRBV27 and TRBJ1-1; TRBD1 matches 7 bases. The CDR3 has 13 residues. Germline values: CDR1 MNHEY, CDR2 SMNVEV (reference sequence). Germline trimming cut 8 bases from V and 6 bases from J; bases unmatched to any gene: 9. CDR3 protein: CASSPPTGSEAFF. The DNA for the CDR3 is TGTGCCAGCTCCCCTCCGACAGGGTCTGAAGCTTTCTTT.

CDR3 sequence: CASSREGPSYEQYF. The CDR3 coding sequence is TGCGCCAGCAGCCGAGAAGGACCTTCCTACGAGCAGTACTTC. The chain is built from TRBV4-3 and TRBJ2-7; D is undetermined. V was shortened by 4 bases and J by 1 base, with 11 bases between the two germline ends. Looked up from germline, CDR1 is LGHNA and CDR2 is YSLEER. There are 14 residues in the CDR3.

This clonotype was counted between two and nine times. V and J are TRBV20-1 and TRBJ2-7; no firm D call. V gave up 0 bases and J gave up 0 bases, with 12 bases separating them. The CDR3 covers 15 residues. Germline values: CDR1 DFQATT, CDR2 SNEGSKA (reference sequence). This CDR3 reads CSARDMEGYSYEQYF. CDR3 coding DNA: TGCAGTGCTAGAGATATGGAAGGGTACTCCTACGAGCAGTACTTC.

This clonotype was picked up a small number of times. This chain links TRBV5-1 with TRBJ2-1; perhaps TRBD1 as D (6 bases). This CDR3 spans 15 amino acids. Germline-derived CDR1 and CDR2 are SGHRS and YFSETQ. Trimming pared 4 bases from V and 0 bases from J, leaving 11 bases between. The CDR3 sequence: CASSHGTLSYNEQFF. DNA for the CDR3: TGCGCCAGCAGCCACGGGACACTCTCCTACAATGAGCAGTTCTTC.

This clonotype was seen only a few times. The chain uses TRBV2 and TRBJ2-1; D is perhaps TRBD2 (6 bases). The CDR3 is 15 residues long. V lost 8 bases, J lost 10 bases, and 24 bases lay in between. Per the germline V gene, CDR1 is SNHLY and CDR2 is FYNNEI. The CDR3 DNA sequence: TGTGCCAGCCGACCAACGCGGGGCCAGCCACGGGAGCAGTTCTTC. Its translation is CASRPTRGQPREQFF.

The chain recombines TRBV4-3 with TRBJ2-2; TRBD2 is a possible D gene (5 bases). Trimming removed 4 bases at V and 0 bases at J, with 12 bases between. Germline lookup yields CDR1 LGHNA and CDR2 YSLEER. This CDR3 has 16 residues. The CDR3 loop reads CASSPTPEANTGELFF. CDR3 sequence (DNA): TGCGCCAGCAGCCCGACCCCGGAGGCGAACACCGGGGAGCTGTTTTTT.

The rearrangement joins TRBV7-9 to TRBJ1-2, with D hard to call. Trimming left V 5 bases short and J 5 bases short, with 15 bases between. This CDR3 spans 14 amino acids. Germline assignment: CDR1 SEHNR and CDR2 FQNEAQ (reference sequence). CDR3 coding DNA: TGTGCCAGCAGCACTTCGACACTCCTGTATGGCTACACCTTC. This translates into CASSTSTLLYGYTF.

The chain is built from TRBV5-1 and TRBJ2-5; TRBD2 matches at 10 bases. The CDR3 is 15 residues long. Germline V gene lookup returns CDR1 SGHRS and CDR2 YFSETQ. With V trimmed by 5 bases and J by 2 bases, 6 bases remained unmatched. In DNA form, the CDR3 reads TGCGCCAGCAGACGGGGAGCGGGAGGGCAAGAGACCCAGTACTTC. This codes for CASRRGAGGQETQYF.

The chain recombines TRBV30 with TRBJ2-3; 10 positions match TRBD2. Germline assignment: CDR1 GTSNPN and CDR2 SVGIG (reference sequence). CDR3 length equals 14 residues. J gave up 8 bases and V 4 bases, and 9 bases lay outside the gene matches. CDR3 coding DNA: TGTGCCTGGACAGGGGGGACTAGCGCTAGTACGCAGTATTTT. Protein: CAWTGGTSASTQYF. Full variable domain (missing parts from reference TRBV30 and TRBJ2-3): SQTIHQWPATLVQPVGSPLSLECTVEGTSNPNLYWYRQAAGRGLQLLFYSVGIGQISSEVPQNLSASRPQDRQFILSSKKLLLSDSGFYLCAWTGGTSASTQYFGPGTRLTVL.

In this sample, this clonotype turned up many times. Compared with germline, one end of the junction differs, possibly owing to a read error. V and J are TRBV4-1 and TRBJ1-1, with D perhaps TRBD1 (5 bases). This CDR3 has 13 residues. From germline, CDR1 is MGHRA and CDR2 YSYEKL. CDR3 region: CASSQDRNTEAFF. The CDR3 DNA reads as TGTGCCAGCAGCCAAGACAGGAACACTGAAGCTTTCTTT.

The V call is TRBV20-1, the J call TRBJ2-2, with 7 bases lining up with TRBD2. Unmatched junction bases numbered 3, after V lost 4 bases and J lost 1 base. The CDR3 runs 14 residues. Germline CDR1 reads DFQATT; CDR2 reads SNEGSKA (reference sequence). The CDR3 DNA sequence: TGCAGTGCTAATCGGGGGGTGAACACCGGGGAGCTGTTTTTT. It encodes CSANRGVNTGELFF.

This chain connects TRBV5-5 to TRBJ2-5; TRBD2 agrees at 9 bases. The CDR3 sequence is 15 residues long. In germline, CDR1 is SGHKS, CDR2 YYEKEE (reference sequence). The J segment lost 4 bases and the V segment lost 4 bases, leaving 8 bases of the junction unmatched. CDR3 DNA sequence: TGTGCCAGCAGCCCTCCAGCGGGAGGTTCAGAGACCCAGTACTTC. This translates into CASSPPAGGSETQYF. The variable domain in full, with the rest retrieved from reference TRBV5-5 and TRBJ2-5, is DAGVTQSPTHLIKTRGQQVTLRCSPISGHKSVSWYQQVLGQGPQFIFQYYEKEERGRGNFPDRFSARQFPNYSSELNVNALLLGDSALYLCASSPPAGGSETQYFGPGTRLLVL.

The CDR3 coding sequence is TGTGCCAGCAGTTTGGAGGGAGATAGCTTCTTCTTC. It codes for CASSLEGDSFFF. The rearrangement uses TRBV12-3 or TRBV12-4 and TRBJ2-1, with D tentatively TRBD2 (6 bases). The ends were cut back, 3 bases at V and 16 bases at J, with 16 bases in the middle. The CDR3 contains 12 residues.

This clonotype was observed a handful of times. The CDR3 loop reads CASSYGLAGGPRNEQFF. CDR3 DNA sequence: TGCGCCAGCAGCTATGGACTAGCGGGGGGGCCTCGAAATGAGCAGTTCTTC. V gene TRBV5-1 combines with J gene TRBJ2-1, with 15 bases fitting TRBD2. V lost 3 bases and J lost 7; bases outside the gene matches: 8. The CDR3 contains 17 residues. Germline CDR1 reads SGHRS; CDR2 reads YFSETQ.

This clonotype was picked up a small number of times. The rearrangement uses TRBV18 and TRBJ2-5; TRBD2 aligns across 8 bases. The trim removed 2 bases at V and 3 bases at J, leaving 8 bases unmatched. CDR3 length: 16 residues. Germline CDR1 reads KGHSH; CDR2 reads LQKENI. The CDR3 sequence: CASSPASLADKETQYF. DNA of the CDR3: TGTGCCAGCTCACCAGCCTCACTAGCGGATAAAGAGACCCAGTACTTC.